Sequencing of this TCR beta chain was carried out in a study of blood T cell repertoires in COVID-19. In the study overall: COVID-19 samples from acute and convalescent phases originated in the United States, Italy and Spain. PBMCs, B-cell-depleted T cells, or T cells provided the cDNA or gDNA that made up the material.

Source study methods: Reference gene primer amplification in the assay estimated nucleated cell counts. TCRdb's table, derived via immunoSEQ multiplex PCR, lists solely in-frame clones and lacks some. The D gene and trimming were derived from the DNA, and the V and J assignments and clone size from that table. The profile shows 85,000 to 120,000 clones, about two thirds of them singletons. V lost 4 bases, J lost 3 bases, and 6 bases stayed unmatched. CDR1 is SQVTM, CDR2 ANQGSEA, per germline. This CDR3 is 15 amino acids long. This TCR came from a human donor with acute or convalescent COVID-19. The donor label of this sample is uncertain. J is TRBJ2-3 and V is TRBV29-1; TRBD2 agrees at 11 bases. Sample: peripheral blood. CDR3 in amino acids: CSVGSSGGATDTQYF. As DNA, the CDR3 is TGCAGCGTTGGCAGTAGCGGGGGGGCGACAGATACGCAGTATTTT.